The present T cell receptor beta chain was sequenced within a study of cytomegalovirus exposure and HLA in healthy donors. Primers included in the PCR were 60 Vbeta and 13 Jbeta primers. TCRdb keeps only in-frame clones here, not all; method: immunoSEQ multiplex PCR. The sample carries 150,000 to 200,000 clones, 60% to 80% recorded once. Worth noting for this clone: What it binds is unknown.

Study-wide points: Highly shared variants forming one cluster were likely a sequencing artifact. Donors were assumed by presence/absence analyses to have roughly uniform sequencing depth.

Donors were ostensibly healthy at sampling, although undocumented immune exposures were probable. The source is a man between 18 and 29 years old in good health and CMV-seropositive. What was sequenced was PBMCs.

Written as DNA, the CDR3 is TGTGCCAGCAGCGAAAGACAGTCGGATTCACCCCTCCACTTT. Its translation: CASSERQSDSPLHF. This chain links TRBV11-3 with TRBJ1-6, with D possibly matching TRBD1 (5 bases). The CDR3 totals 14 residues. CDR1 and CDR2 from the germline V gene are SGHNT and YENEEA. V was clipped by 5 bases and J by 8 bases, with 13 bases between them.